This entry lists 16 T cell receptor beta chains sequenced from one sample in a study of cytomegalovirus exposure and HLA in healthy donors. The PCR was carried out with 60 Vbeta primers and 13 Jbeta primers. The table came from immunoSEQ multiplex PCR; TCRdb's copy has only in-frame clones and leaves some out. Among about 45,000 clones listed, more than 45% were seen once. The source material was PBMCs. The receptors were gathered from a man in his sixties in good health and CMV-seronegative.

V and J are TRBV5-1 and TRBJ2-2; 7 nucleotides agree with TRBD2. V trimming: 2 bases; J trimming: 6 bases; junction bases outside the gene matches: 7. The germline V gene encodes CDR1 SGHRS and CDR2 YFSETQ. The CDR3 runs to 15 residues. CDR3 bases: TGCGCCAGCAGCTTACTGGCTAGCGGCGCCGGGGAGCTGTTTTTT. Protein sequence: CASSLLASGAGELFF. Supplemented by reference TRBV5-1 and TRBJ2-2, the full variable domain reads KAGVTQTPRYLIKTRGQQVTLSCSPISGHRSVSWYQQTPGQGLQFLFEYFSETQRNKGNFPGRFSGRQFSNSRSEMNVSTLELGDSALYLCASSLLASGAGELFFGEGSRLTVL.

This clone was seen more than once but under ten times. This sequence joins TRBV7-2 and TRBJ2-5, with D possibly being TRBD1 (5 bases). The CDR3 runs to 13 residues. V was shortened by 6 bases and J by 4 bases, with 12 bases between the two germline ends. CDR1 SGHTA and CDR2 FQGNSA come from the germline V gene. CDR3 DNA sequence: TGTGCCAGCAGTCTAGGGGCGAGAGAGACCCAGTACTTC. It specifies CASSLGARETQYF. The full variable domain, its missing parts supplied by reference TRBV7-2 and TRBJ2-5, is GAGVSQSPSNKVTEKGKDVELRCDPISGHTALYWYRQSLGQGLEFLIYFQGNSAPDKSGLPSDRFSAERTGGSVSTLTIQRTQQEDSAVYLCASSLGARETQYFGPGTRLLVL.

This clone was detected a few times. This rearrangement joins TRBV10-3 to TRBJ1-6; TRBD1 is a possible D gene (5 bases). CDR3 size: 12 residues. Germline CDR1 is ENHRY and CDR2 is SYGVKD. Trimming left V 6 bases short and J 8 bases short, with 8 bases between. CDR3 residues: CAIREQDSPLHF. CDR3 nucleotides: TGTGCCATCAGGGAACAGGATTCACCCCTCCACTTT.

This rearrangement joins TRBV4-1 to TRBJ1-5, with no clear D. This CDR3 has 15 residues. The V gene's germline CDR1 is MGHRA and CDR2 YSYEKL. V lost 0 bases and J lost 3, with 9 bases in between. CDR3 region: CASSQESGNNQPQHF. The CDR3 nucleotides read TGCGCCAGCAGCCAAGAGTCAGGTAACAATCAGCCCCAGCATTTT.

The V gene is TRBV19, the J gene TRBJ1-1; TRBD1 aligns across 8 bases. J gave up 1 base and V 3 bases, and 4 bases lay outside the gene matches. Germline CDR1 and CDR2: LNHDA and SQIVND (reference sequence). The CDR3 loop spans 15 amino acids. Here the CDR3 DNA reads TGTGCCAGTAGTATCGGGGACAGGAGGAACACTGAAGCTTTCTTT. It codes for CASSIGDRRNTEAFF.

CDR3 coding DNA: TGCAGCTCAATTAGACAGGGTAGCCACGAGCAGTACTTC. It encodes CSSIRQGSHEQYF. J is TRBJ2-5 and V is TRBV29-1; 7 nucleotides align to TRBD1. The J call is doubtful: the DNA matches TRBJ2-7 better. The CDR3 length is 13 residues. CDR1 is SQVTM and CDR2 is ANQGSEA in the germline V gene.

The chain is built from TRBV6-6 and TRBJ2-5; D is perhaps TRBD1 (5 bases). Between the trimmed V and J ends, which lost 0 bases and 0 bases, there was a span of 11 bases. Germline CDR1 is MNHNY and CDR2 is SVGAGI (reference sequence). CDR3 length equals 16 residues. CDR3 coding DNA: TGTGCCAGCAGTTACTCGGCAGGGTGGGACCAAGAGACCCAGTACTTC. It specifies CASSYSAGWDQETQYF.

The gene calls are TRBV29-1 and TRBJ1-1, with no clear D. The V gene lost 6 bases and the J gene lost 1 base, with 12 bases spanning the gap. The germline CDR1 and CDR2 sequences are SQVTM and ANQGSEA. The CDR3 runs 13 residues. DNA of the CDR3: TGCAGCGTCTCTAGGACTCCGAACACTGAAGCTTTCTTT. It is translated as CSVSRTPNTEAFF.

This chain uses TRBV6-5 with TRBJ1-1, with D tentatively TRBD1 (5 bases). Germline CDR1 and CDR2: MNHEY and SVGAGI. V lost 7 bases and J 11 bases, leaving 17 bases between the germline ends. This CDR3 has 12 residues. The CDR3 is CASTPGGGWAFF. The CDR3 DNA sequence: TGTGCCAGCACCCCCGGGGGTGGCTGGGCTTTCTTT.

This chain's CDR3 is CASSPVETGGNEQFF. DNA of the CDR3: TGCGCCAGCAGCCCGGTCGAGACAGGGGGCAATGAGCAGTTCTTC. The chain links TRBV5-1 to TRBJ2-1; 9 nucleotides agree with TRBD1. This CDR3 is 15 amino acids long. Germline lookup yields CDR1 SGHRS and CDR2 YFSETQ. J was trimmed by 6 bases and V by 4 bases; bases with no gene match: 8.

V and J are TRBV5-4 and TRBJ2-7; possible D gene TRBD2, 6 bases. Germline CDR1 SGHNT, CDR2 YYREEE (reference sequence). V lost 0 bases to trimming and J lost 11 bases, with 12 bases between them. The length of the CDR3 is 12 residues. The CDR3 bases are TGTGCCAGCAGCTTGGCGGCGGGATCGGAGTACTTC. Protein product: CASSLAAGSEYF. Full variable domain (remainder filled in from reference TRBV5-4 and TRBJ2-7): ETGVTQSPTHLIKTRGQQVTLRCSSQSGHNTVSWYQQALGQGPQFIFQYYREEENGRGNFPPRFSGLQFPNYSSELNVNALELDDSALYLCASSLAAGSEYFGPGTRLTVT.

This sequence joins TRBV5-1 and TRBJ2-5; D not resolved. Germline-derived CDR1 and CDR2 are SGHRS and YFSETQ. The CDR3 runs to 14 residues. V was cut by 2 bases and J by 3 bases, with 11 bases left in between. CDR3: CASSFGRLEETQYF. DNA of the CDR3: TGCGCCAGCAGCTTCGGCAGGCTGGAAGAGACCCAGTACTTC. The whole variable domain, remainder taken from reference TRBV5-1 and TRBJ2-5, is KAGVTQTPRYLIKTRGQQVTLSCSPISGHRSVSWYQQTPGQGLQFLFEYFSETQRNKGNFPGRFSGRQFSNSRSEMNVSTLELGDSALYLCASSFGRLEETQYFGPGTRLLVL.

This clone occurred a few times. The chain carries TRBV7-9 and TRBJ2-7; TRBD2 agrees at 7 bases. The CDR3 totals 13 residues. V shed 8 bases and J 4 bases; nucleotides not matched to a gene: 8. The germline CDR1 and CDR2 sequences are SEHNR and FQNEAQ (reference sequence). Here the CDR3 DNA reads TGTGCCAGCCTGGGCCAGCGGGAATACGAGCAGTACTTC. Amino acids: CASLGQREYEQYF.

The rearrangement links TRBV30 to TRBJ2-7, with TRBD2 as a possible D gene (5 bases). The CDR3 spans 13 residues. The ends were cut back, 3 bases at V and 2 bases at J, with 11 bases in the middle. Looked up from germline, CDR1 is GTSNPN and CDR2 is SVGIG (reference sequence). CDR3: CAWSVGGAYEQYF. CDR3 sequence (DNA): TGTGCCTGGAGCGTCGGAGGAGCCTACGAGCAGTACTTC.

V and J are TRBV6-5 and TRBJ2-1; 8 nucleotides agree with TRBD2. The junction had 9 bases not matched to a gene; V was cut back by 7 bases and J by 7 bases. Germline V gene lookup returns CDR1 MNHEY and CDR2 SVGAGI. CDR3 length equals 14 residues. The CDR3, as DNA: TGTGCCAGCACCCCCCCGGGGACTAGTAATGAGCAGTTCTTC. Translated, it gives CASTPPGTSNEQFF.

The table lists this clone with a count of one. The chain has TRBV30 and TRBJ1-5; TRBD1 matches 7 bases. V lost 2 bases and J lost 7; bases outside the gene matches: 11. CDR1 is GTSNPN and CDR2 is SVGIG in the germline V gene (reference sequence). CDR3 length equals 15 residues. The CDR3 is CAWSPIDRVGQPQHF. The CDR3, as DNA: TGTGCCTGGAGTCCCATCGACAGGGTCGGGCAGCCCCAGCATTTT. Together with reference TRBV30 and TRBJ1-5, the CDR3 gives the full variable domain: SQTIHQWPATLVQPVGSPLSLECTVEGTSNPNLYWYRQAAGRGLQLLFYSVGIGQISSEVPQNLSASRPQDRQFILSSKKLLLSDSGFYLCAWSPIDRVGQPQHFGDGTRLSIL.